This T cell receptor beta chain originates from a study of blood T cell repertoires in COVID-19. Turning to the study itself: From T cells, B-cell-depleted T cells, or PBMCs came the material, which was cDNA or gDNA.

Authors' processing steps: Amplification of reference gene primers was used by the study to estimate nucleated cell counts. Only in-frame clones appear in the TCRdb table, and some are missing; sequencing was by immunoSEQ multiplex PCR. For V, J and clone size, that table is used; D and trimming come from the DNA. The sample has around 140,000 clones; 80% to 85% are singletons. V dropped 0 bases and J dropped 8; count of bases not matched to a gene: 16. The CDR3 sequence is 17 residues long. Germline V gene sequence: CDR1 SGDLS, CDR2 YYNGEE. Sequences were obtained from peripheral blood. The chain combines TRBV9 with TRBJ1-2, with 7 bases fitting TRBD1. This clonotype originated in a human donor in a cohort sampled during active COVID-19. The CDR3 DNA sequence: TGTGCCAGCAGCGTAGCTACGACAGGGTGGGCCCAGGGCGGCTACACCTTC. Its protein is CASSVATTGWAQGGYTF.